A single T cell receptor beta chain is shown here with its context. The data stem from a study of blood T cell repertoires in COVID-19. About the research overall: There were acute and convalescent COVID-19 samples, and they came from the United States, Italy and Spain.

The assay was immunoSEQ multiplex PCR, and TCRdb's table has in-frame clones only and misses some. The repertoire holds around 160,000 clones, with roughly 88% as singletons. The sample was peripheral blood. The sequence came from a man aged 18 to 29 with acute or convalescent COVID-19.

The CDR3: CASSLDPGQGAGGYTF. CDR3 DNA sequence: TGTGCCAGCAGCTTAGACCCGGGACAGGGGGCGGGTGGCTACACCTTC. This chain joins TRBV11-2 and TRBJ1-2; 12 nucleotides align to TRBD1. The CDR3 runs to 16 residues. Germline lookup yields CDR1 SGHAT and CDR2 FQNNGV. After removal of 0 bases from V and 7 bases from J, the junction contained 6 bases not matched to a gene. The full variable domain, completed using reference TRBV11-2 and TRBJ1-2, is EAGVAQSPRYKIIEKRQSVAFWCNPISGHATLYWYQQILGQGPKLLIQFQNNGVVDDSQLPKDRFSAERLKGVDSTLKIQPAKLEDSAVYLCASSLDPGQGAGGYTFGSGTRLTVV.